These T cell receptor beta chains were read from a single sample in a study of technical replicates of blood from several donors. TCRdb's copy holds only in-frame clones and misses some; the assay was immunoSEQ multiplex PCR. The repertoire consists of 45,000 to 60,000 clones, with 90% to 95% occurring once and the leading ten covering under 5%. Sequences were obtained from PBMCs. The receptors derive from a human donor in good health. Some clones in this sample may be carry-over from other donors' samples. Both conserved end residues are part of each CDR3. The order of the fields is CDR3 DNA, CDR3 protein, V gene, J gene, D gene, clone size. The D gene is left open where the match is weak. Clone size, where shown, is once, few, many, or a class for clones that have expanded.

TGTGCCAGCAGTGAAGTCTCCGGGACTAGCCATGAGCAGTTCTTC	CASSEVSGTSHEQFF	TRBV6-1	TRBJ2-1	TRBD2	.
TGTGCCAGTAGTATCCAGGTGGGAGGTGGGCCCCAGCATTTT	CASSIQVGGGPQHF	TRBV19	TRBJ1-5	.	.
TGTGCCAGCAGCAACCACGAACGGGGGGCGACTGGGGCCAACGTCCTGACTTTC	CASSNHERGATGANVLTF	TRBV7-6	TRBJ2-6	.	.
TGTGCCATCAGTGAGCCGGGAGGGACCTGGGAGCAGTTCTTC	CAISEPGGTWEQFF	TRBV10-3	TRBJ2-1	TRBD2	.
TGTGCCAGCAGTTCACAGGGTCCTGGAAACACCATATATTTT	CASSSQGPGNTIYF	TRBV28	TRBJ1-3	.	.
TGTGCCAGCAGCTTAGCGCGCCTAGCGGGGGCTGAGCAGTTCTTC	CASSLARLAGAEQFF	TRBV7-2	TRBJ2-1	TRBD2	.
TGTGCCAGCAGCACTGGGACTGGGGCGGGGATCCAGTACTTC	CASSTGTGAGIQYF	TRBV9	TRBJ2-5	.	.
TGCGCCAGCAGCCAAGGTTTGGAGGCGACCCAGTACTTC	CASSQGLEATQYF	TRBV4-3	TRBJ2-5	.	once
TGTGCCAGCAGCTCACAGGGGCCTTATGGCTACACCTTC	CASSSQGPYGYTF	TRBV7-2	TRBJ1-2	TRBD1	.
TGCGCCAGCAGCCCAAAAGGACAGGGCGGATCACCCCTCCACTTT	CASSPKGQGGSPLHF	TRBV5-1	TRBJ1-6	TRBD1	.
TGCGCCAGCAGCCCCCGAGGGGGTGGAGACATTCAGTACTTC	CASSPRGGGDIQYF	TRBV4-3	TRBJ2-4	.	once
TGTGCCAGCAGTGGGAGGGGACGGCAAGAAAAACTGTTTTTT	CASSGRGRQEKLFF	TRBV6-5	TRBJ1-4	.	.
TGTGCCAGCAGCTTAGCCGGGACAGGGCCAGAGACCCAGTACTTC	CASSLAGTGPETQYF	TRBV7-2	TRBJ2-5	TRBD1	.
TGTGCCAGCAGTGAATCTATTGGGCAGAGCTATGGCTACACCTTC	CASSESIGQSYGYTF	TRBV6-1	TRBJ1-2	.	.
TGTGCCAGCAAGAAGGGGACAGGAAGCAATGAGCAGTTCTTC	CASKKGTGSNEQFF	TRBV6-5	TRBJ2-1	TRBD1	.
TGTGCCAGCAGCCCGACAGGTTCAGCCTACGAGCAGTACTTC	CASSPTGSAYEQYF	TRBV7-9	TRBJ2-7	.	.
TGTGCCAGCAGTGACAGGTACGCCGAGCAGTACTTC	CASSDRYAEQYF	TRBV27	TRBJ2-7	.	.
TGTGCCATCACTAAGGGACAGACTAACTATGGCTACACCTTC	CAITKGQTNYGYTF	TRBV10-3	TRBJ1-2	TRBD1	.
TGTGCCAGTAGTCGAGGACAGGGTTACTTAGAGAACACTGAAGCTTTCTTT	CASSRGQGYLENTEAFF	TRBV19	TRBJ1-1	TRBD1	.
TGCGCCAGCAGCCAATTCATGGCCCCCGTGGCCCAGCATTTT	CASSQFMAPVAQHF	TRBV4-1	TRBJ1-5	.	.
TGCAGTCCGGGGAGCACTGAAGCTTTCTTT	CSPGSTEAFF	TRBV20-1	TRBJ1-1	.	few
TGTGCCAGCAGCTTTGGGACAGCTATTTCACCCCTCCACTTT	CASSFGTAISPLHF	TRBV5-6	TRBJ1-6	TRBD1	once
TGTGCCAGCAGCGTCACTAGCGGGGTCCACGAGCAGTACTTC	CASSVTSGVHEQYF	TRBV7-2	TRBJ2-7	TRBD2	once
TGTGCCAGCAGCTTAGAAGAAGGACAGGGGGCGAACACTGAAGCTTTCTTT	CASSLEEGQGANTEAFF	TRBV7-3	TRBJ1-1	TRBD1	.
TGCAGCATGAGGGGACTAGCGGGACCCACAGATACGCAGTATTTT	CSMRGLAGPTDTQYF	TRBV29-1	TRBJ2-3	TRBD2	.
TGCGCCAGCAGAGGAGGGGCCAGCTACGAGCAGTACTTC	CASRGGASYEQYF	TRBV5-1	TRBJ2-7	.	.
TGTGCCAGCAGGAGGGGCGGGGACGGGGCCCAAGAGACCCAGTACTTC	CASRRGGDGAQETQYF	TRBV25-1	TRBJ2-5	.	.
TGTGCCAGCAGTTCGGGACTAGCGAGCTTGTACGAGCAGTACTTC	CASSSGLASLYEQYF	TRBV6-5	TRBJ2-7	TRBD2	.
TGTGCCAGCAGCCCTTACTATGGACTAGCGGGGAGAGATACGCAGTATTTT	CASSPYYGLAGRDTQYF	TRBV5-4	TRBJ2-3	TRBD2	.